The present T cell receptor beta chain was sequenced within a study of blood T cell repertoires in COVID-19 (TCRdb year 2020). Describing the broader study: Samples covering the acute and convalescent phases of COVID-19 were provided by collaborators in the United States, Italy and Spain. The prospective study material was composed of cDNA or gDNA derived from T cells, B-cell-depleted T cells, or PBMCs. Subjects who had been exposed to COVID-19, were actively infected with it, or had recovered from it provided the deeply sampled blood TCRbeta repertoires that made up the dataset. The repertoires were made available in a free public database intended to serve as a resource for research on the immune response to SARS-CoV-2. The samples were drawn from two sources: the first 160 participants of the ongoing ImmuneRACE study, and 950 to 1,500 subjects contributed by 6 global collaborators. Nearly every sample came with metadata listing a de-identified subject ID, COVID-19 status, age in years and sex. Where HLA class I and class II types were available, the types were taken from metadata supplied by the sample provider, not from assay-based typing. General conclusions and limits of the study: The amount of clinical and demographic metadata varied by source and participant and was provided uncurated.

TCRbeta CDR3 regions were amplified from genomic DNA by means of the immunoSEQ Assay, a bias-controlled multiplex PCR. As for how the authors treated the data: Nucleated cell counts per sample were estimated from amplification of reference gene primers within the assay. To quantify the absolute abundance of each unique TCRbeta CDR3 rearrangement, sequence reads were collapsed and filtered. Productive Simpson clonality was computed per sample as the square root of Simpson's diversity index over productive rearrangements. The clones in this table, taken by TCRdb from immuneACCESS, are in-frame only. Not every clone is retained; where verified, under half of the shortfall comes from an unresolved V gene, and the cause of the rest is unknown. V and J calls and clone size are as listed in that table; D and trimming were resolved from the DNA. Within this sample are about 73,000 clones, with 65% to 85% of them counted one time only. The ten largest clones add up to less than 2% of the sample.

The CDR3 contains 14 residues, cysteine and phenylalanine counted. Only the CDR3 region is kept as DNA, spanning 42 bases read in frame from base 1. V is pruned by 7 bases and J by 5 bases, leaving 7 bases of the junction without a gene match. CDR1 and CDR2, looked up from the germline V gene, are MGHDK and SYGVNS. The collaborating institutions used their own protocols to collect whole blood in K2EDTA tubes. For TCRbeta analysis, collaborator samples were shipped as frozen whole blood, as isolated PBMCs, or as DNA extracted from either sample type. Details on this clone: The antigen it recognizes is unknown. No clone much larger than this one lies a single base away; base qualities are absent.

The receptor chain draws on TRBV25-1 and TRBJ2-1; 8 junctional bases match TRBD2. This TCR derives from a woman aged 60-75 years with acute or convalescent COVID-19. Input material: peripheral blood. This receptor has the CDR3 CASTKTSANNEQFF. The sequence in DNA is TGTGCCAGCACCAAGACTAGCGCTAACAATGAGCAGTTCTTC. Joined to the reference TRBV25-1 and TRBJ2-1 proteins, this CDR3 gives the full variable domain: EADIYQTPRYLVIGTGKKITLECSQTMGHDKMYWYQQDPGMELHLIHYSYGVNSTEKGDLSSESTVSRIRTEHFPLTLESARPSHTSQYLCASTKTSANNEQFFGPGTRLTVL.